This is a list of T cell receptor beta chains from one sample in a study of cytomegalovirus exposure and HLA in healthy donors. TCRdb keeps only in-frame clones here, not all; method: immunoSEQ multiplex PCR. The sample includes around 70,000 clones. Material: PBMCs. These receptors came from a woman under 40 in good health and CMV-seronegative. Each CDR3 is given without its conserved first and last residue.

j_call cdr3_length v_call cdr3_aa
TRBJ1-2 11 TRBV28 ASSFGGTNGYT
TRBJ1-4 12 TRBV6-1 ASSELRRAEKLF
TRBJ2-7 10 TRBV28 ASSFGGVQQY
TRBJ1-1 12 TRBV2 ASRATGGRTEAF
TRBJ2-7 10 TRBV18 ASSPGSYEQY
TRBJ2-7 10 TRBV23-1 AKRRYPYEQY
TRBJ2-5 12 TRBV6-5 ASSYSWTEMTQY
TRBJ1-6 13 TRBV27 ASSPYGVGNSPLH
TRBJ2-5 14 TRBV30 AWSPPRGLGEGTQY
TRBJ2-7 11 TRBV18 ASSLPGGYEQY
TRBJ2-2 13 TRBV5-1 ASSSTRPNTGELF
TRBJ2-5 15 TRBV9 ASSVGTSGGSRETQY
TRBJ2-7 13 TRBV6-5 ASSYSGTGTYEQY
TRBJ1-6 12 TRBV6-5 ASSYGQGVSPLH
TRBJ1-1 14 TRBV28 ASSYWDRGGNTEAF